This T cell receptor beta chain was captured in a study of blood T cells in healthy people across ages. Study observations and caveats: Naive T cell percentage showed a strong correlation with the diversity of TCR beta.

Each individual donor underwent a draw of around 9.8 milliliters of peripheral blood. This clonotype has a handful of counts. No antigen is known for it. Primers used in a second PCR of roughly 7 to 12 cycles were a sample-barcoded 5' primer and a J-beta primer mix. A template-switch adaptor that had 12 random nucleotides put a tag on each cDNA molecule. TCRdb re-called the 5' RACE reads through MiXCR, storing one row per CDR3 protein. This sample has around 1,000,000 distinct CDR3 sequences; 20% to 25% occur once, and the top ten carry less than 0.75%. CDR1 is MNHEY, CDR2 SVGEGT, per germline. The CDR3 consists of 12 residues. The same data also went into a second study, on T cells of mothers and their children. That publication notes: A primer called M1S, used in the second PCR, added sample barcodes and 2-4 random nucleotides.

Sequencing input: blood. The sequence came from a girl aged 2-10 years in good health. This chain links TRBV6-2 or TRBV6-3 with TRBJ2-5, with D hard to call. The DNA end is more similar to TRBJ2-1, so the J call may be wrong. The CDR3 DNA follows: TGTGCCAGCAGCCCCCTCGTTTGTGAGCAGTTCTTC. It yields the protein CASSPLVCEQFF.